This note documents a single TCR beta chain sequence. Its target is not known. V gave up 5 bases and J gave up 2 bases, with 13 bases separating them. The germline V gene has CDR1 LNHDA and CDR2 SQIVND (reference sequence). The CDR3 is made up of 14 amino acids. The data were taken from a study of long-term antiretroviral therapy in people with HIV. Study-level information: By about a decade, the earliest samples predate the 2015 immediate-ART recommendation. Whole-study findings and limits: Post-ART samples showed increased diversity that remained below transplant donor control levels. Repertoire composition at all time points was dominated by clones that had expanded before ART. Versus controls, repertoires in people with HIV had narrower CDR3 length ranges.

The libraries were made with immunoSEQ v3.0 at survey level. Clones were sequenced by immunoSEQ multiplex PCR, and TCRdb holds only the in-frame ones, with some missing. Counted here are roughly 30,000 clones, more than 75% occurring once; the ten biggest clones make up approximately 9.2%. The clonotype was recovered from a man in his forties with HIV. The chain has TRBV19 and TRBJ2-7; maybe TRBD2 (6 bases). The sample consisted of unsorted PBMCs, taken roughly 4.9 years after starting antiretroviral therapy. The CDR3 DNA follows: TGTGCCAGTAGTCCCTTCGCGGGGACCTACGAGCAGTACTTC. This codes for CASSPFAGTYEQYF.